This TCR beta chain was retrieved from a study of graft-versus-host responses after intestinal transplantation. On the study more broadly: Each patient got anti-thymocyte globulin induction, then tacrolimus and steroids for around three years.

Repertoires were generated with immunoSEQ multiplex PCR, while TCRdb's copy carries only in-frame clones and drops some. The table lists roughly 50,000 clones, about 90% of them singletons. Notes on this clone: The antigen is not known.

General study findings and limits: In patients with graft-donor T cell macrochimerism, allograft graft-versus-host to host-versus-graft clonal ratios were high. Researchers found peak circulating GvH clone levels linked to early post-transplant HvG declines. Some GvH clones appeared in ileal mucosa or blood before recipient bone marrow.

Trimming cost V 4 bases and J 1 base, with 10 bases left between them. In germline, CDR1 is KGHSH, CDR2 LQKENI. The CDR3 has 14 amino acids. The sequences come from PBMCs, collected nearly 670 days after intestinal transplant. This TCR was sampled from a human patient who received an intestinal transplant, so some T cells may come from the graft donor. The chain recombines TRBV18 with TRBJ1-1; D unresolved. The DNA of the CDR3 is TGTGCCAGCTCACAGGGCGAGGGGAACACTGAAGCTTTCTTT. Translated: CASSQGEGNTEAFF.